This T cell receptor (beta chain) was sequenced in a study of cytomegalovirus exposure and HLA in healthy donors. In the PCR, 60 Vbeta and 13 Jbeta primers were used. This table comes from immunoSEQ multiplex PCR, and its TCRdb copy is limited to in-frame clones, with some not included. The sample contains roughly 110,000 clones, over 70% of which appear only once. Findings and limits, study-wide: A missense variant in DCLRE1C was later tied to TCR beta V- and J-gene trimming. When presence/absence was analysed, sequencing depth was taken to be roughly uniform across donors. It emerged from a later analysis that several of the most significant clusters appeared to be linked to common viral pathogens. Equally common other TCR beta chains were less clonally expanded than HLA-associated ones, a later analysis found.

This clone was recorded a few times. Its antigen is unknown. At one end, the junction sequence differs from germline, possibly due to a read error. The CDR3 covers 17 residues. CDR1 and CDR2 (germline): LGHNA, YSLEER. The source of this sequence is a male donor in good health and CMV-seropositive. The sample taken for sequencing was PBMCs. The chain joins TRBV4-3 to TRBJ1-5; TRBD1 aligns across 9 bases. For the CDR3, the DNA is TGCGCCAGCTTGCCAATTCCGGGACAGGGAGGCAATCAGCCCCAGAATTTT. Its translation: CASLPIPGQGGNQPQNF.